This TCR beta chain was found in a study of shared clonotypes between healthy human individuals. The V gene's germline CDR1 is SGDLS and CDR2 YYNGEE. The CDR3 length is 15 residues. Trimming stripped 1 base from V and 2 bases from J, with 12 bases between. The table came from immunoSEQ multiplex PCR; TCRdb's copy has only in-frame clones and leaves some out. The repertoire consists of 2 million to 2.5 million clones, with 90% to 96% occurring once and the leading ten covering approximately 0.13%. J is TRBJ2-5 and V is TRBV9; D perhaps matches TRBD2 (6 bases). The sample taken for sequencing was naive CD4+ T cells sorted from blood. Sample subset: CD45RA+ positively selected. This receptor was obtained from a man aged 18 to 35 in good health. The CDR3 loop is CASSVWEGRQETQYF. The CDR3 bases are TGTGCCAGCAGCGTATGGGAAGGGAGGCAAGAGACCCAGTACTTC.